The 9 T cell receptor beta chains below were found in one sample sequenced in a study of shared clonotypes between healthy human individuals. The data were produced by immunoSEQ multiplex PCR, yet TCRdb's version contains in-frame clones alone and is incomplete. This table holds millions of clones, approximately 92% found once. Sequenced input: naive CD4+ T cells sorted from blood. Subset here: CD45RA+ positively selected. The source of these receptors is a young man in good health.

The chain is built from TRBV19 and TRBJ2-1; 10 bases match TRBD1. Losses at the gene ends were 1 base for V and 10 bases for J; bases not matched to a gene: 7. Germline loops: CDR1 LNHDA, CDR2 SQIVND (reference sequence). CDR3 length equals 15 residues. The CDR3 here is CASSIAGTGAREQFF. CDR3 coding DNA: TGTGCCAGTAGTATAGCCGGGACAGGGGCTCGGGAGCAGTTCTTC.

The chain is built from TRBV29-1 and TRBJ2-2; tentative D call: TRBD1 (6 bases). Germline-derived CDR1 and CDR2 are SQVTM and ANQGSEA. The CDR3 has 13 amino acids. Trimming took 4 bases from V and 0 from J, leaving 6 bases between them. CDR3 loop: CSVGTANTGELFF. The CDR3 DNA follows: TGCAGCGTTGGGACAGCGAACACCGGGGAGCTGTTTTTT.

The chain employs TRBV4-2 and TRBJ2-7, with 12 bases identical to TRBD2. The CDR3 runs 15 residues. The junction had 4 bases not matched to a gene; V was cut back by 1 base and J by 6 bases. Germline CDR1 reads LGHNA; CDR2 reads YNFKEQ. The CDR3 spells CASSQGLAGEGEQYF. CDR3 nucleotides: TGTGCCAGCAGCCAAGGACTAGCGGGGGAGGGCGAGCAGTACTTC.

Comment on this clone: In the same sample, other DNA sequences code for this CDR3. CDR3 DNA sequence: TGTGCCAGCAGTTACTCGGGACAGGGAAACACTGAAGCTTTCTTT. Translation: CASSYSGQGNTEAFF. The rearrangement links TRBV6-6 to TRBJ1-1; 9 positions match TRBD1. Germline-derived CDR1 and CDR2 are MNHNY and SVGAGI (reference sequence). The CDR3 contains 15 residues. The V gene end was trimmed by 0 bases and the J gene end by 2 bases; junction bases not matched to a gene: 1.

A note on this clone: This same CDR3 is encoded by further DNA sequences in the sample. The chain has TRBV7-9 and TRBJ2-2, with TRBD1 as a possible D gene (6 bases). Germline V CDR1 and CDR2: SEHNR, FQNEAQ (reference sequence). The length of the CDR3 is 14 residues. V lost 5 bases, J lost 1 base, and 8 bases lay in between. CDR3 in DNA: TGTGCCAGCAGCCCCAGGGGGAACACCGGGGAGCTGTTTTTT. This encodes CASSPRGNTGELFF.

The chain is built from TRBV9 and TRBJ2-7; no definite D call. CDR1 is SGDLS and CDR2 is YYNGEE in the germline V gene. The CDR3 spans 16 residues. V was shortened by 0 bases and J by 0 bases, with 13 bases between the two germline ends. The CDR3 spells CASSVGLALSSYEQYF. CDR3 bases: TGTGCCAGCAGCGTAGGATTGGCACTGAGCTCCTACGAGCAGTACTTC.

The chain joins TRBV5-1 to TRBJ1-2; no definite D call. Germline V gene sequence: CDR1 SGHRS, CDR2 YFSETQ. V was clipped by 0 bases and J by 4 bases, with 16 bases between them. This CDR3 comprises 16 residues. CDR3 DNA sequence: TGCGCCAGCAGCTTGGGGCTCAAGGAACGAGGCTATGGCTACACCTTC. It yields the protein CASSLGLKERGYGYTF.

This chain connects TRBV29-1 to TRBJ2-1; D is unclear. Germline CDR1 reads SQVTM; CDR2 reads ANQGSEA. The CDR3 totals 13 residues. Trimming took 4 bases from V and 6 from J, leaving 13 bases between them. The CDR3 coding sequence is TGCAGCGTTGGGGGAAGGCTAATCAATGAGCAGTTCTTC. It yields the protein CSVGGRLINEQFF.

The rearrangement uses TRBV5-1 and TRBJ2-1, with TRBD2 identical over 10 bases. The germline CDR1 and CDR2 sequences are SGHRS and YFSETQ. J was trimmed by 7 bases and V by 3 bases; bases with no gene match: 7. This CDR3 has 15 amino acids. In nucleotides, the CDR3 is TGCGCCAGCAGCTCTAGCGGGGGAAGTGGGAATGAGCAGTTCTTC. Its translation: CASSSSGGSGNEQFF.